These 14 T cell receptor beta chains were sequenced from one sample in a study of T cell responses to AZD1222 COVID-19 vaccine. Assay: immunoSEQ multiplex PCR; the TCRdb copy retains only in-frame clones and omits some. The sample has over 150,000 clones, 90% to 95% seen once. Sequencing was performed on peripheral blood, taken 28 days after the second dose of the MenACWY control vaccine. These TCRs come from an adult who received the MenACWY meningococcal vaccine as a control.

The chain has TRBV4-3 and TRBJ1-3; 7 bases line up with TRBD1. This CDR3 is built from 15 residues. Germline V gene lookup returns CDR1 LGHNA and CDR2 YSLEER. V trimming: 3 bases; J trimming: 6 bases; junction bases outside the gene matches: 8. CDR3 bases: TGCGCCAGCAGCCAGACTGACAGGGCTCAAAACACCATATATTTT. Its translation: CASSQTDRAQNTIYF.

The J gene is TRBJ2-1, the V gene TRBV28; TRBD2 aligns across 11 bases. The CDR3 has 18 amino acids. CDR1 and CDR2 from the germline V gene are MDHEN and SYDVKM. J was trimmed by 2 bases and V by 4 bases; bases with no gene match: 10. The CDR3 loop reads CASSSAISSGGPYNEQFF. DNA for the CDR3: TGTGCCAGCAGTTCGGCAATTTCTAGCGGGGGGCCCTACAATGAGCAGTTCTTC.

This rearrangement joins TRBV6-1 to TRBJ1-5, with D uncertain. V shed 0 bases and J shed 6 bases, with 6 bases lying between them. In germline, CDR1 is MNHNS, CDR2 SASEGT. This CDR3 contains 13 residues. The CDR3 coding sequence is TGTGCCAGCAGTGAAGCGTGGGGTCAGCCCCAGCATTTT. This encodes CASSEAWGQPQHF.

The rearrangement uses TRBV7-2 and TRBJ2-5; the match to TRBD1 covers 9 bases. CDR3 length: 17 residues. CDR1 is SGHTA, CDR2 FQGNSA, per germline. Trimming at V came to 5 bases and at J to 3 bases, leaving 13 bases not matched to a gene. Here the CDR3 DNA reads TGTGCCAGCAGCAAGGGGGGACAGGGATGGGGCAAAGAGACCCAGTACTTC. Its translation: CASSKGGQGWGKETQYF.

This rearrangement joins TRBV5-1 to TRBJ1-4; possible D gene TRBD1, 5 bases. This CDR3 has 13 amino acids. Trimming removed 3 bases from V and 8 bases from J, with 11 bases in between. In germline, CDR1 is SGHRS, CDR2 YFSETQ. The CDR3 DNA follows: TGCGCCAGCAGCTCCCTCGACAGCGAAAAACTGTTTTTT. Translated: CASSSLDSEKLFF. Full variable domain (missing parts from reference TRBV5-1 and TRBJ1-4): KAGVTQTPRYLIKTRGQQVTLSCSPISGHRSVSWYQQTPGQGLQFLFEYFSETQRNKGNFPGRFSGRQFSNSRSEMNVSTLELGDSALYLCASSSLDSEKLFFGSGTQLSVL.

This clone was picked up a small number of times. The chain is built from TRBV7-9 and TRBJ1-1, with TRBD1 matching 7 bases. After removal of 5 bases from V and 3 bases from J, the junction contained 21 bases not matched to a gene. The germline V gene has CDR1 SEHNR and CDR2 FQNEAQ (reference sequence). The CDR3 totals 19 residues. CDR3 protein: CASSHLVWRGRRMDTEAFF. The CDR3 nucleotides are TGTGCCAGCAGCCACCTCGTGTGGAGGGGGCGCCGGATGGACACTGAAGCTTTCTTT.

This chain links TRBV5-5 with TRBJ2-1; 10 nucleotides agree with TRBD1. Germline loops: CDR1 SGHKS, CDR2 YYEKEE (reference sequence). The CDR3 spans 16 residues. Trimming took 5 bases from V and 3 from J; bases not matched to a gene: 8. CDR3 bases: TGTGCCAGCAGTCTCAAAGGGGACAGGGGCTACAATGAGCAGTTCTTC. Its protein is CASSLKGDRGYNEQFF. The full variable domain, in which reference TRBV5-5 and TRBJ2-1 provide the parts outside the CDR3, is DAGVTQSPTHLIKTRGQQVTLRCSPISGHKSVSWYQQVLGQGPQFIFQYYEKEERGRGNFPDRFSARQFPNYSSELNVNALLLGDSALYLCASSLKGDRGYNEQFFGPGTRLTVL.

The rearrangement links TRBV7-8 to TRBJ1-1; unclear D gene. The ends were cut back, 1 base at V and 1 base at J, with 16 bases in the middle. Germline CDR1 reads SGHVS; CDR2 reads FQNEAQ. The CDR3 runs to 17 residues. The CDR3 loop reads CASSLVLGHGENTEAFF. CDR3 DNA: TGTGCCAGCAGCTTAGTCTTAGGGCACGGAGAGAACACTGAAGCTTTCTTT.

This chain connects TRBV19 to TRBJ1-6, with D perhaps matching TRBD1 (6 bases). Between the trimmed V and J ends, which lost 7 bases and 3 bases, there was a span of 10 bases. Germline V gene lookup returns CDR1 LNHDA and CDR2 SQIVND (reference sequence). CDR3 length equals 14 residues. The CDR3: CASKQGHYNSPLHF. As DNA, the CDR3 is TGTGCCAGTAAGCAGGGGCACTATAATTCACCCCTCCACTTT.

This clone was observed a handful of times. The rearrangement links TRBV12-3 or TRBV12-4 to TRBJ1-5, with D hard to call. V was pared by 2 bases and J by 0 bases, with 2 bases between. This CDR3 has 13 amino acids. Written as DNA, the CDR3 is TGTGCCAGCAGTTTATTTAGCAATCAGCCCCAGCATTTT. Its translation is CASSLFSNQPQHF.

The chain joins TRBV7-6 to TRBJ1-3, with D possibly matching TRBD1 (5 bases). The length of the CDR3 is 14 residues. With 5 bases removed from V and 2 bases from J, the gap between germline ends came to 10 bases. The germline gives CDR1 SGHVS, CDR2 FNYEAQ. DNA of the CDR3: TGTGCCAGCAGCGGGCGGGGGGCTGGAAACACCATATATTTT. Protein sequence: CASSGRGAGNTIYF. Combining the CDR3 with reference TRBV7-6 and TRBJ1-3 gives the whole variable domain GAGVSQSPRYKVTKRGQDVALRCDPISGHVSLYWYRQALGQGPEFLTYFNYEAQQDKSGLPNDRFSAERPEGSISTLTIQRTEQRDSAMYRCASSGRGAGNTIYFGEGSWLTVV.

The chain carries TRBV6-5 and TRBJ1-2; no definite D call. The CDR3 has 14 residues. Germline V gene lookup returns CDR1 MNHEY and CDR2 SVGAGI. Trimming removed 6 bases from V and 4 bases from J, with 15 bases in between. CDR3 amino acids: CASSSSRVSYGYTF. DNA for the CDR3: TGTGCCAGCAGCTCCTCCCGGGTTTCCTATGGCTACACCTTC.

The rearrangement links TRBV28 to TRBJ1-2; D gene unclear. CDR3 size: 12 residues. The germline V gene has CDR1 MDHEN and CDR2 SYDVKM. Trimming shortened V by 6 bases and J by 1 base, and 6 bases separated the two germline ends. The CDR3 is CASSPDNYGYTF. In DNA, the CDR3 is TGTGCCAGCAGCCCTGATAACTATGGCTACACCTTC.

The chain employs TRBV12-3 or TRBV12-4 and TRBJ1-1; TRBD1 aligns across 8 bases. The CDR3 consists of 11 residues. V was clipped by 3 bases and J by 10 bases; unmatched bases: 1. The CDR3 here is CASSLGTGAFF. Here the CDR3 DNA reads TGTGCCAGCAGTTTGGGGACAGGAGCTTTCTTT.